Many counts were recorded for the clone carrying this T cell receptor (beta chain). Its antigen is undetermined. The data originate from a study of spatial heterogeneity in lung cancer. The overall study: Sequencing consistently turned up more beta-chain sequences than alpha-chain sequences. Bulk RNA-seq from matched material yielded a T cell module score that correlated strongly with TCR transcript counts in tumor regions.

This CDR3 has 14 amino acids. Per the germline V gene, CDR1 is MNHEY and CDR2 is SVGAGI. With 7 bases removed from V and 2 bases from J, the gap between germline ends came to 12 bases. TCRdb analysed the 5' RACE reads with MiXCR anew, one entry per CDR3 protein. Of 20,000 to 30,000 distinct CDR3 sequences in the sample, under 9.5% were seen once. Study results and limitations: Within tumors, counts of expanded alpha and beta TCRs tracked tumor mutation counts. Ubiquitous and regional nonsynonymous mutation counts were tracked by ubiquitous and regional expanded TCR counts, respectively.

Time point described: sample taken at primary tumor resection. No cells were sorted before sequencing. The whole RNA sequenced was extracted from tumor, nontumor lung or frozen PBMC. The sequenced sample was lung tumor tissue, obtained at surgery. V and J are TRBV6-5 and TRBJ1-5; D ambiguous. This TCR was sampled from a male donor with early-stage non-small cell lung cancer. The CDR3 region is CASKSFQGNQPQHF. The CDR3, as DNA: TGTGCCAGCAAGTCGTTCCAAGGCAATCAGCCCCAGCATTTT.